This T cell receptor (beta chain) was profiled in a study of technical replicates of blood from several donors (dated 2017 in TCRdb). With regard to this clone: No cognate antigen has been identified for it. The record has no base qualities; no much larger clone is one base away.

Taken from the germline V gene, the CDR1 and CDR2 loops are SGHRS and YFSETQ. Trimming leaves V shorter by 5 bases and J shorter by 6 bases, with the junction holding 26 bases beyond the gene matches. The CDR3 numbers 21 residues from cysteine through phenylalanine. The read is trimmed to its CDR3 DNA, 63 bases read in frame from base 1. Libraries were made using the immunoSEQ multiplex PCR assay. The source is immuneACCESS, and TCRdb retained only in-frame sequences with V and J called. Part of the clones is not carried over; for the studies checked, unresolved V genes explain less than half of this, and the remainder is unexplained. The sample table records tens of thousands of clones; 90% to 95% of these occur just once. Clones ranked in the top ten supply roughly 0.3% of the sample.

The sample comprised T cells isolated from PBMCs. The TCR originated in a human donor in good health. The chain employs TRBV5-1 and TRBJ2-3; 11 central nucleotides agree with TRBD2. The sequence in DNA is TGCGCCAGCAGATCCCCGGGTGGGGGACAGGGCACTAGCGGGAGTCCTGATACGCAGTATTTT. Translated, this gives CASRSPGGGQGTSGSPDTQYF.